This note documents a single T cell receptor beta chain sequence. Its antigen is still unknown. Unique molecular identifiers tagged the TCR beta cDNA libraries. TCRdb called the PCR reads again in MiXCR, with one record for every CDR3 protein. The data show approximately 160,000 distinct CDR3 sequences, with approximately 31% seen just once and roughly 1.6% held by the top ten. This sample was included in a study of post-analysis software for immune sequencing data. Turning to the study itself: The study covered relapsing-remitting, secondary progressive and progressive-relapsing courses of multiple sclerosis. Study-wide results and caveats: Co-batched samples clustered tightly together by F measure. Patients used a handful of TRBV segments, including TRBV5-6, TRBV5-1 and TRBV20-1, more often than controls.

The V gene lost 3 bases and the J gene lost 4 bases, with 7 bases spanning the gap. The V gene's germline CDR1 is ENHRY and CDR2 SYGVKD. CDR3 length: 13 amino acids. V gene TRBV10-3 combines with J gene TRBJ1-5; D unresolved. The sequenced sample was blood. The sequence was collected from a girl aged 10-17 years with multiple sclerosis. This CDR3 reads CAISEVLNQPQHF. CDR3 nucleotides: TGTGCCATCAGTGAAGTCCTTAATCAGCCCCAGCATTTT.